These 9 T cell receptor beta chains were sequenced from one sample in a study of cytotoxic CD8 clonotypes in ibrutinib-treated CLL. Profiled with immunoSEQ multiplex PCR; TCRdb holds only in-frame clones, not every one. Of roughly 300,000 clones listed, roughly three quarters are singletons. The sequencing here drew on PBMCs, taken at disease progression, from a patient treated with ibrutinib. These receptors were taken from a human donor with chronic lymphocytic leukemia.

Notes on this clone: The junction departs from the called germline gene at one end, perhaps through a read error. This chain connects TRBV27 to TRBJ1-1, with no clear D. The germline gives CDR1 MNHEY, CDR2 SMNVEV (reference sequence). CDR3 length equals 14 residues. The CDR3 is CASSDPGHNIEAFF. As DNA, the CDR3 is TGTGCCAGCAGTGATCCAGGTCACAACATTGAAGCTTTCTTT.

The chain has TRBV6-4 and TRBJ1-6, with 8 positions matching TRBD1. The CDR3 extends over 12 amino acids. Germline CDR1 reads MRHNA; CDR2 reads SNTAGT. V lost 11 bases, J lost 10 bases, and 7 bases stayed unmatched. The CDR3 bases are TGTGCCCCAGGGGGCAAAGGGTCACCCCTCCACTTT. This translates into CAPGGKGSPLHF.

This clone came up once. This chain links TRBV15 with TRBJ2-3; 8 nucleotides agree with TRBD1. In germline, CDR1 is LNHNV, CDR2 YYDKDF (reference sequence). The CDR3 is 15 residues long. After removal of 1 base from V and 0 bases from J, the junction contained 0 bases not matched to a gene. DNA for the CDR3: TGTGCCACCAGCAGAGGGACAGGGAGCACAGATACGCAGTATTTT. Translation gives CATSRGTGSTDTQYF.

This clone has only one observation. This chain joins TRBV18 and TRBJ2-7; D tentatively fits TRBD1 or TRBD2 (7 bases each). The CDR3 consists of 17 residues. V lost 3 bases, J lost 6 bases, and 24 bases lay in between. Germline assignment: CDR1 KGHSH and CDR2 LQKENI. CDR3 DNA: TGTGCCAGCTCACCCGTTTACCTCCCCAGGGGGGGGACCGAGCAGTACTTC. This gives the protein CASSPVYLPRGGTEQYF. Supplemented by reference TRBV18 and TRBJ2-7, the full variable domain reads NAGVMQNPRHLVRRRGQEARLRCSPMKGHSHVYWYRQLPEEGLKFMVYLQKENIIDESGMPKERFSAEFPKEGPSILRIQQVVRGDSAAYFCASSPVYLPRGGTEQYFGPGTRLTVT.

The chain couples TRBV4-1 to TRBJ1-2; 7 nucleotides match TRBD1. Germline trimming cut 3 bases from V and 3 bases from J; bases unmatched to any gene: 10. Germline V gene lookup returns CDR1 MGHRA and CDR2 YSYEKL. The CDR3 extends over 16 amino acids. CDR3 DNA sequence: TGCGCCAGCAGCCACCTGTACAGGGGCCGGGACTATGGCTACACCTTC. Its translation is CASSHLYRGRDYGYTF.

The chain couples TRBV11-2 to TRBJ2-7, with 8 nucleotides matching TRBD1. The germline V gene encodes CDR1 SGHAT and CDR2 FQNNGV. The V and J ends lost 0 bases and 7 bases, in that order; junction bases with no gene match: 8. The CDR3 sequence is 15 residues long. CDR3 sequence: CASSLDPDRVREQYF. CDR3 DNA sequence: TGTGCCAGCAGCTTAGACCCGGACAGGGTTCGGGAGCAGTACTTC.

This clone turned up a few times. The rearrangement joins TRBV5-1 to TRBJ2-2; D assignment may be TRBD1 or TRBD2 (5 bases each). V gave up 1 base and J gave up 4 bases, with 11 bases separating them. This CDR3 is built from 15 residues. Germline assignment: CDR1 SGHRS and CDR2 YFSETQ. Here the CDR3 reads CASSLHEGPTGELFF. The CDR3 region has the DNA TGCGCCAGCAGCTTGCACGAGGGACCCACCGGGGAGCTGTTTTTT.

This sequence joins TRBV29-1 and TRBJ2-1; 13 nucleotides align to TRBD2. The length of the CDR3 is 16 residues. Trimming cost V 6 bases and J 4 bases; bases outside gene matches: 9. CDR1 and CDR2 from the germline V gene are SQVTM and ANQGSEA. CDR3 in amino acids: CSVDRPGLAGYNEQFF. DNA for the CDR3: TGCAGCGTGGACCGACCGGGACTAGCGGGATACAATGAGCAGTTCTTC.

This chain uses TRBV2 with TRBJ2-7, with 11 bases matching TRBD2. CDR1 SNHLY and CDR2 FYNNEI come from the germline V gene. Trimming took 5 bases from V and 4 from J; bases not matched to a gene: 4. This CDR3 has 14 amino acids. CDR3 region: CASSRLAGKYEQYF. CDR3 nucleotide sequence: TGTGCCAGCAGTCGACTAGCGGGGAAATACGAGCAGTACTTC.